The rows below give T cell receptor beta chains drawn from one sample of a study of cytomegalovirus exposure and HLA in healthy donors. Using immunoSEQ multiplex PCR, the repertoire was profiled, and TCRdb retains in-frame clones only, with some absent. Altogether approximately 90,000 clones are present, roughly 70% being singletons, with the ten largest covering about 3%. Source material: PBMCs. These receptors all stem from a man aged 35-49 years in good health and CMV-seronegative. The CDR3 runs from the conserved cysteine through the conserved F or W. Each record gives: D gene, clone size, V gene, CDR3 length, J gene, CDR3 protein, CDR3 DNA. The D gene is left open where the match is weak. The listing skips clone size in some rows; elsewhere it reads once, few, many or a size class.

D: TRBD1
size: NA
V: TRBV7-8
length: 15
J: TRBJ1-6
CDR3: CASSLVSGGDSPLHF
DNA: TGTGCCAGCAGCTTAGTCTCAGGGGGCGATTCACCCCTCCACTTT

D: TRBD1
size: NA
V: TRBV28
length: 15
J: TRBJ1-1
CDR3: CASSFQGGTGRGAFF
DNA: TGTGCCAGCAGTTTCCAGGGGGGGACAGGGCGGGGGGCTTTCTTT

D: NA
size: NA
V: TRBV5-6
length: 13
J: TRBJ2-5
CDR3: CASSPVEEETQYF
DNA: TGTGCCAGCAGCCCGGTGGAGGAAGAGACCCAGTACTTC

D: NA
size: NA
V: TRBV4-3
length: 17
J: TRBJ2-4
CDR3: CASSQVVPTEAKNIQYF
DNA: TGCGCCAGCAGCCAAGTGGTCCCCACGGAGGCCAAAAACATTCAGTACTTC

D: NA
size: NA
V: TRBV7-6
length: 18
J: TRBJ2-3
CDR3: CASSLGPDHTIFTDTQYF
DNA: TGTGCCAGCAGCTTAGGCCCAGACCATACTATTTTCACAGATACGCAGTATTTT

D: TRBD1
size: NA
V: TRBV25-1
length: 15
J: TRBJ1-1
CDR3: CASSSRGTVGTEAFF
DNA: TGTGCCAGCAGCAGTCGCGGGACAGTGGGGACTGAAGCTTTCTTT

D: TRBD1
size: NA
V: TRBV27
length: 13
J: TRBJ1-6
CDR3: CASSGQTDSPLHF
DNA: TGTGCCAGTTCGGGACAGACAGATTCACCCCTCCACTTT

D: TRBD1
size: NA
V: TRBV7-3
length: 16
J: TRBJ1-2
CDR3: CASSQFLRTGNYGYTF
DNA: TGTGCCAGCAGCCAATTCCTCCGGACAGGGAACTATGGCTACACCTTC

D: NA
size: few
V: TRBV7-3
length: 15
J: TRBJ2-3
CDR3: CASSLGRGPTDTQYF
DNA: TGTGCCAGCAGCTTAGGGCGGGGTCCCACAGATACGCAGTATTTT

D: TRBD2
size: NA
V: TRBV7-9
length: 17
J: TRBJ2-3
CDR3: CASSSHRLAGHTDTQYF
DNA: TGTGCCAGCAGCTCCCATAGACTAGCGGGTCACACAGATACGCAGTATTTT

D: TRBD1
size: NA
V: TRBV5-1
length: 14
J: TRBJ2-4
CDR3: CASSWAGTENIQYF
DNA: TGCGCCAGCAGCTGGGCAGGGACAGAAAACATTCAGTACTTC

D: NA
size: NA
V: TRBV7-2
length: 15
J: TRBJ2-7
CDR3: CASSLFGGGTYEQYF
DNA: TGTGCCAGCAGCTTATTTGGAGGCGGCACCTACGAGCAGTACTTC

D: TRBD2
size: NA
V: TRBV6-6
length: 16
J: TRBJ2-2
CDR3: CASNTAGGRRTGELFF
DNA: TGTGCCAGCAACACCGCGGGGGGGCGTCGGACCGGGGAGCTGTTTTTT

D: NA
size: few
V: TRBV5-1
length: 17
J: TRBJ1-3
CDR3: CASSLGFAGETGNTIYF
DNA: TGCGCCAGCAGCTTGGGGTTTGCGGGGGAAACTGGAAACACCATATATTTT

D: NA
size: NA
V: TRBV7-2
length: 17
J: TRBJ2-1
CDR3: CASSLVRGAPSYNEQFF
DNA: TGTGCCAGCAGCTTAGTTCGGGGGGCCCCCTCCTACAATGAGCAGTTCTTC

D: NA
size: once
V: TRBV7-2
length: 15
J: TRBJ1-5
CDR3: CASSLTGSGNQPQHF
DNA: TGTGCCAGCAGCCTAACAGGGTCAGGCAATCAGCCCCAGCATTTT

D: NA
size: NA
V: TRBV27
length: 15
J: TRBJ2-7
CDR3: CASSSNRRMAYEQYF
DNA: TGTGCCAGCAGTTCGAACAGGCGAATGGCCTACGAGCAGTACTTC

D: NA
size: once
V: TRBV6-6
length: 14
J: TRBJ2-3
CDR3: CASSYQANTDTQYF
DNA: TGTGCCAGCAGTTACCAGGCTAACACAGATACGCAGTATTTT

D: TRBD1
size: NA
V: TRBV18
length: 17
J: TRBJ1-4
CDR3: CASSPFQGAQTNEKLFF
DNA: TGTGCCAGCTCACCATTTCAGGGGGCGCAAACTAATGAAAAACTGTTTTTT

D: TRBD1
size: once
V: TRBV6-1
length: 12
J: TRBJ1-2
CDR3: CASKAGGTGYTF
DNA: TGTGCCAGCAAAGCAGGGGGGACTGGCTACACCTTC

D: TRBD2
size: NA
V: TRBV28
length: 17
J: TRBJ2-7
CDR3: CASSYSERRGGSYEQYF
DNA: TGTGCCAGCAGCTATAGCGAACGCCGGGGGGGGTCCTACGAGCAGTACTTC

D: TRBD2
size: once
V: TRBV7-9
length: 16
J: TRBJ2-3
CDR3: CASSLNPGLAGKAQYF
DNA: TGTGCCAGCAGCTTAAATCCGGGACTAGCGGGGAAGGCGCAGTATTTT

D: NA
size: NA
V: TRBV5-6
length: 16
J: TRBJ2-4
CDR3: CASSLGAQLAKNIQYF
DNA: TGTGCCAGCAGCTTGGGGGCGCAACTAGCCAAAAACATTCAGTACTTC

D: NA
size: NA
V: TRBV14
length: 16
J: TRBJ1-2
CDR3: CASSQDRGALAYGYTF
DNA: TGTGCCAGCAGCCAAGATAGGGGCGCGCTGGCCTATGGCTACACCTTC

D: TRBD2
size: once
V: TRBV30
length: 14
J: TRBJ2-2
CDR3: CACTSGGNIGELFF
DNA: TGTGCCTGTACTAGCGGGGGGAACATCGGGGAGCTGTTTTTT

D: TRBD2
size: NA
V: TRBV11-2
length: 16
J: TRBJ2-2
CDR3: CASTYFRTSIAGELFF
DNA: TGTGCCAGCACCTACTTTAGGACTAGTATCGCCGGGGAGCTGTTTTTT

D: NA
size: NA
V: TRBV2
length: 14
J: TRBJ1-2
CDR3: CASNNGGRNYGYTF
DNA: TGTGCCAGCAATAATGGTGGGAGGAACTATGGCTACACCTTC

D: TRBD2
size: NA
V: TRBV7-3
length: 15
J: TRBJ2-3
CDR3: CASSLFSGGTDTQYF
DNA: TGTGCCAGCAGCTTATTTAGCGGGGGCACAGATACGCAGTATTTT

D: TRBD2
size: NA
V: TRBV29-1
length: 18
J: TRBJ2-5
CDR3: CSVDWGELAGGPWETQYF
DNA: TGCAGCGTCGACTGGGGGGAACTAGCGGGGGGGCCATGGGAGACCCAGTACTTC

D: TRBD1
size: NA
V: TRBV2
length: 14
J: TRBJ1-5
CDR3: CASVLDRGLGPQHF
DNA: TGTGCCAGCGTTTTGGACAGGGGTTTGGGGCCCCAGCATTTT

D: NA
size: few
V: TRBV21-1
length: 19
J: TRBJ2-7
CDR3: CASSKLGQGAPSQIDEQYF
DNA: TGTGCCAGCAGCAAGCTTGGACAGGGGGCACCGTCCCAAATCGACGAGCAGTACTTC

D: NA
size: NA
V: TRBV7-9
length: 16
J: TRBJ1-6
CDR3: CASSLTASSYNSPLHF
DNA: TGTGCCAGCAGCTTAACAGCCAGCTCCTATAATTCACCCCTCCACTTT

D: NA
size: NA
V: TRBV30
length: 14
J: TRBJ1-1
CDR3: CAWSLSVGYTEAFF
DNA: TGTGCCTGGAGTCTGTCCGTCGGGTACACTGAAGCTTTCTTT

D: NA
size: once
V: TRBV7-2
length: 13
J: TRBJ1-6
CDR3: CASSPGQTSPLHF
DNA: TGTGCCAGCAGCCCAGGACAGACTTCACCCCTCCACTTT

D: NA
size: NA
V: TRBV21-1
length: 16
J: TRBJ1-1
CDR3: CASSENQWHGLGEAFF
DNA: TGTGCCAGCAGCGAAAACCAGTGGCACGGGTTGGGTGAAGCTTTCTTT

D: NA
size: NA
V: TRBV7-3
length: 13
J: TRBJ2-1
CDR3: CASSSPGEDEQFF
DNA: TGTGCCAGCAGCTCACCGGGGGAGGATGAGCAGTTCTTC

D: NA
size: NA
V: TRBV4-3
length: 13
J: TRBJ1-5
CDR3: CASSQIPDQPQHF
DNA: TGCGCCAGCAGCCAAATCCCAGATCAGCCCCAGCATTTT

D: NA
size: NA
V: TRBV18
length: 14
J: TRBJ1-4
CDR3: CASSPTHRVEKLFF
DNA: TGTGCCAGCTCACCAACACATCGGGTAGAAAAACTGTTTTTT

D: TRBD1
size: NA
V: TRBV7-2
length: 13
J: TRBJ2-1
CDR3: CAKGQGLGNEQFF
DNA: TGTGCCAAAGGACAGGGTCTCGGCAATGAGCAGTTCTTC

D: TRBD1
size: NA
V: TRBV28
length: 15
J: TRBJ1-2
CDR3: CASSWGDRSEHGYTF
DNA: TGTGCCAGCAGTTGGGGGGACAGGTCTGAACATGGCTACACCTTC